These 18 T cell receptor beta chains share one sample of origin, sequenced in a study of blood T cell repertoires in COVID-19. Clones were sequenced by immunoSEQ multiplex PCR, and TCRdb holds only the in-frame ones, with some missing. The sample lists around 4,000 clones; roughly 87% were seen once. The specimen sequenced was peripheral blood. The receptor source for this set is a woman aged 70-85 years with active COVID-19.

V usage is TRBV7-8 and J usage is TRBJ1-4; D might be TRBD1 (5 bases). V lost 2 bases and J lost 0, with 10 bases in between. This CDR3 has 16 residues. The germline CDR1 and CDR2 sequences are SGHVS and FQNEAQ. CDR3 DNA: TGTGCCAGCAGCTTATTCCCGGGGGCAACTAATGAAAAACTGTTTTTT. Its protein is CASSLFPGATNEKLFF.

The chain is built from TRBV7-9 and TRBJ2-3, with a tentative D call TRBD2 (8 bases). V lost 5 bases and J lost 7, with 16 bases in between. CDR1 SEHNR and CDR2 FQNEAQ come from the germline V gene (reference sequence). There are 14 residues in the CDR3. The CDR3 protein is CASSPIAGQYTQYF. CDR3 DNA sequence: TGTGCCAGCAGCCCAATAGCGGGACAGTATACGCAGTATTTT.

The chain links TRBV27 to TRBJ1-5, with TRBD1 as a possible D gene (5 bases). Looked up from germline, CDR1 is MNHEY and CDR2 is SMNVEV (reference sequence). Trimming took off 8 bases at V and 6 bases at J, with 23 bases between the two ends. The CDR3 extends over 16 amino acids. The CDR3 reads CASASGGKGSSQPQHF. CDR3 DNA: TGTGCCAGCGCGTCGGGGGGGAAGGGATCCTCTCAGCCCCAGCATTTT.

This chain connects TRBV30 to TRBJ1-1, with D unclear. The CDR3 length is 14 residues. V lost 1 base to trimming and J lost 0 bases, with 9 bases between them. The germline V gene encodes CDR1 GTSNPN and CDR2 SVGIG (reference sequence). CDR3 in DNA: TGTGCCTGGAGTGGTCAGGTTTTGAACACTGAAGCTTTCTTT. This encodes CAWSGQVLNTEAFF.

This clone was detected once. At one end, the junction sequence differs from germline, possibly due to a read error. V and J are TRBV30 and TRBJ1-2; 8 bases are a match to TRBD1. The CDR3 is made up of 13 amino acids. Germline CDR1 is GTSNPN and CDR2 is SVGIG (reference sequence). The CDR3 bases are TGTGCCAGGAGCCGGGACAGGCCCTATGGCTACACCTTC. Translating gives CARSRDRPYGYTF.

The chain carries TRBV7-8 and TRBJ1-1; 9 bases fit TRBD1. Germline V gene data show CDR1 as SGHVS and CDR2 as FQNEAQ. This CDR3 is built from 18 residues. The trim removed 1 base at V and 1 base at J, leaving 10 bases unmatched. The CDR3 nucleotides are TGTGCCAGCAGCTTAGTCGGGGACAGGGTGGGCAAGAACACTGAAGCTTTCTTT. This gives the protein CASSLVGDRVGKNTEAFF.

The V gene is TRBV2, the J gene TRBJ1-2, with D tentatively TRBD1 (5 bases). V dropped 2 bases and J dropped 4 bases, with 8 bases sitting between them. Germline V lookup: CDR1 SNHLY, CDR2 FYNNEI. The CDR3 has 13 residues. This chain's CDR3 is CASSELGGYGYTF. The CDR3 nucleotides read TGTGCCAGCAGTGAACTGGGGGGCTATGGCTACACCTTC.

Details on this clone: At one end, the junction sequence differs from germline, possibly due to a read error. J is TRBJ1-2 and V is TRBV14; D not resolved. Per germline, CDR1 SGHDN and CDR2 FVKESK. This CDR3 is built from 13 residues. This chain's CDR3 is CASSEDWSYGYTF. The CDR3 DNA reads as TGTGCCAGCAGCGAAGACTGGAGCTATGGCTACACCTTC.

The chain employs TRBV3-1 (or the pseudogene TRBV3-2) and TRBJ1-5; 7 bases align to TRBD1. The CDR3 consists of 14 residues. V gave up 2 bases and J gave up 6 bases; unmatched junction bases: 4. Germline V gives CDR1 LGHDT, CDR2 YNNKEL (reference sequence). The CDR3 protein is CASSQHTGAQPQHF. The CDR3 DNA follows: TGTGCCAGCAGCCAACATACAGGGGCTCAGCCCCAGCATTTT.

J is TRBJ1-2 and V is TRBV2, with TRBD1 matching 10 bases. The V gene end was trimmed by 6 bases and the J gene end by 4 bases; junction bases not matched to a gene: 5. This CDR3 has 14 residues. Germline V gene lookup returns CDR1 SNHLY and CDR2 FYNNEI. CDR3 DNA sequence: TGTGCCAGCAGCGGACAGGGGGAACCCTATGGCTACACCTTC. Encoded protein: CASSGQGEPYGYTF. The whole variable domain, remainder taken from reference TRBV2 and TRBJ1-2, is EPEVTQTPSHQVTQMGQEVILRCVPISNHLYFYWYRQILGQKVEFLVSFYNNEISEKSEIFDDQFSVERPDGSNFTLKIRSTKLEDSAMYFCASSGQGEPYGYTFGSGTRLTVV.

The rearrangement joins TRBV7-9 to TRBJ2-6; unclear D gene. CDR3 length equals 15 residues. Germline-derived CDR1 and CDR2 are SEHNR and FQNEAQ (reference sequence). V was shortened by 5 bases and J by 0 bases, with 8 bases between the two germline ends. The CDR3 sequence: CASSPRTSGANVLTF. For the CDR3, the DNA is TGTGCCAGCAGCCCGAGAACCTCTGGGGCCAACGTCCTGACTTTC.

This chain joins TRBV9 and TRBJ2-1; 8 nucleotides match TRBD2. V shed 4 bases, J shed 9 bases, and the junction held 6 bases outside the gene matches. CDR3 length equals 13 residues. The germline V gene has CDR1 SGDLS and CDR2 YYNGEE. Written as DNA, the CDR3 is TGTGCCAGCAGCATAGCGGGGTTGGGTGAGCAGTTCTTC. It encodes CASSIAGLGEQFF.

The gene calls are TRBV7-9 and TRBJ1-1, with D maybe TRBD1 (6 bases). The CDR3 has 14 amino acids. Germline V CDR1 and CDR2: SEHNR, FQNEAQ (reference sequence). Trimming shortened V by 2 bases and J by 4 bases, and 11 bases separated the two germline ends. The CDR3 DNA sequence: TGTGCCAGCAGCTTACGAGTGGGGGCCACTGAAGCTTTCTTT. Its translation: CASSLRVGATEAFF.

The chain recombines TRBV7-2 with TRBJ2-2; 11 positions agree with TRBD2. Germline V gene data show CDR1 as SGHTA and CDR2 as FQGNSA. V lost 0 bases and J lost 4; bases outside the gene matches: 4. The CDR3 extends over 17 amino acids. CDR3 nucleotide sequence: TGTGCCAGCAGCTTAGCGCGGCTAGCGGGGGGCACCGGGGAGCTGTTTTTT. Residues: CASSLARLAGGTGELFF.

This chain uses TRBV28 with TRBJ1-1, with 7 bases matching TRBD1. The germline gives CDR1 MDHEN, CDR2 SYDVKM. J lost 4 bases, V lost 5 bases, and 4 bases had no gene match. This CDR3 is 13 amino acids long. CDR3 sequence: CASSRGLATEAFF. The CDR3 nucleotides read TGTGCCAGCAGTAGGGGGCTGGCCACTGAAGCTTTCTTT.

The chain has TRBV6-6 and TRBJ2-2, with 8 bases that match TRBD1. Germline V gene sequence: CDR1 MNHNY, CDR2 SVGAGI (reference sequence). The CDR3 spans 15 residues. V was pared by 5 bases and J by 4 bases, with 6 bases of the junction left unmatched. The CDR3 DNA reads TGTGCCAGCAGTACGGTCGACAGGGGCACCGGGGAGCTGTTTTTT. Translation: CASSTVDRGTGELFF.

The chain uses TRBV6-5 and TRBJ1-1, with 11 nucleotides matching TRBD1. Per germline, CDR1 MNHEY and CDR2 SVGAGI. V was pared by 6 bases and J by 4 bases, with 4 bases of the junction left unmatched. The CDR3 covers 14 residues. The CDR3 loop reads CASRGTGGGTEAFF. CDR3 coding DNA: TGTGCCAGCAGAGGGACAGGGGGTGGCACTGAAGCTTTCTTT.

The chain is built from TRBV9 and TRBJ2-3, with 12 bases lining up with TRBD2. CDR1 and CDR2 (germline): SGDLS, YYNGEE. V dropped 1 base and J dropped 5; count of bases not matched to a gene: 8. The CDR3 consists of 17 residues. CDR3 DNA sequence: TGTGCCAGCAGCGTAAGTGGACTAGCGGGGCCGAAAGATACGCAGTATTTT. It encodes CASSVSGLAGPKDTQYF.